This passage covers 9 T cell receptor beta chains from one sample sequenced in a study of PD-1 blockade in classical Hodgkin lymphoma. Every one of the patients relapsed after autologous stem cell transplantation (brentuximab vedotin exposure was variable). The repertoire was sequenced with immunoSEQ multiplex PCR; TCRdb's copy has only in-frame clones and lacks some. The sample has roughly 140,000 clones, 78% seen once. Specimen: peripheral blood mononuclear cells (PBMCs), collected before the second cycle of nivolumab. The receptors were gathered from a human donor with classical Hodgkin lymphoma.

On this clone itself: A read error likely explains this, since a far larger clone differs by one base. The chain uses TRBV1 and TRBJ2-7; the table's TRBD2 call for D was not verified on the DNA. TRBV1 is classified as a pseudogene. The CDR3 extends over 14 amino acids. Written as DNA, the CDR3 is TGCACCAGCAGCCAATACCCACCGGGGGACGAGCAGTACTTC. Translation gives CTSSQYPPGDEQYF.

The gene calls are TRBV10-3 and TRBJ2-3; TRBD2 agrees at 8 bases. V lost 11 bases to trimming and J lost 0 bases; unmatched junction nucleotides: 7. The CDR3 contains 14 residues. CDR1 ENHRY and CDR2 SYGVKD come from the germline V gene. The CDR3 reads CAVQLAASTDTQYF. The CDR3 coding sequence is TGTGCCGTACAACTAGCGGCTAGCACAGATACGCAGTATTTT.

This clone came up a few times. CDR3 DNA sequence: TGTGCCAGCAGTTACCGGGACAGCTTCTCCTACGAGCAGTACTTC. This encodes CASSYRDSFSYEQYF. The chain links TRBV27 to TRBJ2-7; 7 bases agree with TRBD1. Germline values: CDR1 MNHEY, CDR2 SMNVEV (reference sequence). J gave up 0 bases and V 4 bases, and 6 bases lay outside the gene matches. This CDR3 comprises 15 residues.

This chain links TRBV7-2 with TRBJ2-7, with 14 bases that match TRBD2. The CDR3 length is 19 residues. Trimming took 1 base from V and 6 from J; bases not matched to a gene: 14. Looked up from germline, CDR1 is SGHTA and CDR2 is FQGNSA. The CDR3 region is CASSLDPPGLAGADGEQYF. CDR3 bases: TGTGCCAGCAGCTTAGATCCCCCGGGACTAGCGGGGGCGGACGGCGAGCAGTACTTC.

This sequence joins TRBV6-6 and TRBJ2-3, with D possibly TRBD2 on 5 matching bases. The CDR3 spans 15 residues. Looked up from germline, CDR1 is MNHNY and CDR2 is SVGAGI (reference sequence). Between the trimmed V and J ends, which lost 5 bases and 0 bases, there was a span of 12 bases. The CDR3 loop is CASSARRGSTDTQYF. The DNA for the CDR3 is TGTGCCAGCAGTGCCCGTAGAGGGAGCACAGATACGCAGTATTTT.

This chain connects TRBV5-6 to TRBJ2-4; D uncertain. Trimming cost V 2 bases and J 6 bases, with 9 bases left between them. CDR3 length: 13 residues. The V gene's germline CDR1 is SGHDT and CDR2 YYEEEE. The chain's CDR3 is CASSFSARNIQYF. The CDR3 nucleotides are TGTGCCAGCAGCTTTTCGGCTCGAAACATTCAGTACTTC.

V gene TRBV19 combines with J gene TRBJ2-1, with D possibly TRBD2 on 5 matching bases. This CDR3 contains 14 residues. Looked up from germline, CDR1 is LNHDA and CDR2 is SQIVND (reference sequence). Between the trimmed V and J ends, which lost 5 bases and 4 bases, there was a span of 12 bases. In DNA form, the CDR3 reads TGTGCCAGTAGTCAGCAGGACTTTTACAATGAGCAGTTCTTC. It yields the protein CASSQQDFYNEQFF.

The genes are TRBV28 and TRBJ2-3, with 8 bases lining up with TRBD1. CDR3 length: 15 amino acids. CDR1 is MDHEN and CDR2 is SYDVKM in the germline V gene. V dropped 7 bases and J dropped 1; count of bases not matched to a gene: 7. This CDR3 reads CASIPGGQGTDTQYF. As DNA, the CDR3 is TGTGCCAGCATCCCTGGGGGACAGGGCACAGATACGCAGTATTTT. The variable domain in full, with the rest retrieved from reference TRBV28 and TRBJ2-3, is DVKVTQSSRYLVKRTGEKVFLECVQDMDHENMFWYRQDPGLGLRLIYFSYDVKMKEKGDIPEGYSVSREKKERFSLILESASTNQTSMYLCASIPGGQGTDTQYFGPGTRLTVL.

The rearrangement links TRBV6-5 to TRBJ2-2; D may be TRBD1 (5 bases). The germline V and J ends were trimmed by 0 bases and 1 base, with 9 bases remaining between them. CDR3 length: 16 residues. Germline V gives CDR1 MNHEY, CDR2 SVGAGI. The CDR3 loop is CASSYSSTGNTGELFF. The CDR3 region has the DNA TGTGCCAGCAGTTACTCGAGCACAGGGAACACCGGGGAGCTGTTTTTT.